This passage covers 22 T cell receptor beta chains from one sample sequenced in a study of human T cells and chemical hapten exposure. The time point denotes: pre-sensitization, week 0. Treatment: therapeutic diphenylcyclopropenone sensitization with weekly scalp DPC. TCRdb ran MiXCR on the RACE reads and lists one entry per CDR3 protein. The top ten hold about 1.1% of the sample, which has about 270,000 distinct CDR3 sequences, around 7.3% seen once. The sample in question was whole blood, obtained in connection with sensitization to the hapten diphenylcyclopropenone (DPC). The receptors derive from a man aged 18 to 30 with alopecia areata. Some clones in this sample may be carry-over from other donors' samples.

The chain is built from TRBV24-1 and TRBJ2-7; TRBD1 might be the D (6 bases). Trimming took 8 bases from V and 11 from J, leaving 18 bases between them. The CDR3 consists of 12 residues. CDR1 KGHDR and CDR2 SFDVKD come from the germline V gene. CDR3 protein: CATTPTTGAEYV. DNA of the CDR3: TGTGCCACCACCCCGACGACAGGAGCCGAGTACGTC.

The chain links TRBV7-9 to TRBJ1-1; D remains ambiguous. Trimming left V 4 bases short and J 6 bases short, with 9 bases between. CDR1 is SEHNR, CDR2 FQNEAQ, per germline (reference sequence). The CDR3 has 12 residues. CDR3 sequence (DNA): TGTGCCAGCAGCTCGGCAAACCCTGAAGCTTTCTTT. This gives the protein CASSSANPEAFF.

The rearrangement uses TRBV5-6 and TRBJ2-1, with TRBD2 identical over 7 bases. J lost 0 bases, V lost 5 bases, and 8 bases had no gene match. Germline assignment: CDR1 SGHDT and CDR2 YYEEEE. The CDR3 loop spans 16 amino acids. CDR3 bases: TGTGCCAGCAGGTCGAGCGGGGAAAGCTCCTACAATGAGCAGTTCTTC. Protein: CASRSSGESSYNEQFF.

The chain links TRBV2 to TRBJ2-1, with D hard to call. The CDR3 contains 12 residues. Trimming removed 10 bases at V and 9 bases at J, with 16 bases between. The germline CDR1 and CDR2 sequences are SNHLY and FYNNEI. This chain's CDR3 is CATRRVLVEQFF. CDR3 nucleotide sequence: TGTGCCACGAGACGGGTCCTAGTTGAGCAGTTCTTC.

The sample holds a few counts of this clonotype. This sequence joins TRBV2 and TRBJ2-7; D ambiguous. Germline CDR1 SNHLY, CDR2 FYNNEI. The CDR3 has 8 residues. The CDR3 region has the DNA TGTGCCAGCCGTGACGACTGGGTC. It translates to CASRDDWV.

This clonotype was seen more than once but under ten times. CDR3 protein: CASTPRVSQETQYF. The CDR3 nucleotides read TGTGCCAGCACCCCCAGAGTTTCGCAAGAGACCCAGTACTTC. V is TRBV2 and J is TRBJ2-5; D is ambiguous. Per the germline V gene, CDR1 is SNHLY and CDR2 is FYNNEI. This CDR3 comprises 14 residues. V dropped 7 bases and J dropped 2 bases, with 14 bases sitting between them.

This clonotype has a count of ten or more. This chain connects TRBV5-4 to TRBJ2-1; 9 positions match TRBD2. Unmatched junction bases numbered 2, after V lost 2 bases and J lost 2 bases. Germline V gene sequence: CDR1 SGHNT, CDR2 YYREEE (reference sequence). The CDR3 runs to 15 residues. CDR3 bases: TGTGCCAGCAGCTTTGGACTAGCGACCTACAATGAGCAGTTCTTC. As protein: CASSFGLATYNEQFF.

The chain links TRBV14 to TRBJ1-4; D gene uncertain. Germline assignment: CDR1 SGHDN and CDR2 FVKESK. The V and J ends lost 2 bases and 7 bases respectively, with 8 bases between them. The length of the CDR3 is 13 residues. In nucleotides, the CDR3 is TGTGCCAGCAGCCAACACGGTGGTGAAAAACTGTTTTTT. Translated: CASSQHGGEKLFF.

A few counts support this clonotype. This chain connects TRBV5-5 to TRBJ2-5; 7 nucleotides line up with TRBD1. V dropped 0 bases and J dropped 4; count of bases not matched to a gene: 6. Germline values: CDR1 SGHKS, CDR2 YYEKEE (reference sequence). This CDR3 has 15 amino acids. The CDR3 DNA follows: TGTGCCAGCAGCTTGGTAGACAGGGACCTAGAGACCCAGTACTTC. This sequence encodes CASSLVDRDLETQYF.

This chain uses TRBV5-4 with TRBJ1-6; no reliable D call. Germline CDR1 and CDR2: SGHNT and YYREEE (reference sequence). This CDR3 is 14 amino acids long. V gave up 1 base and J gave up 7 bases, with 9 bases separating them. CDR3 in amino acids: CASSLRSANSPLHF. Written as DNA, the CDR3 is TGTGCCAGCAGCTTGCGGTCAGCCAATTCACCCCTCCACTTT.

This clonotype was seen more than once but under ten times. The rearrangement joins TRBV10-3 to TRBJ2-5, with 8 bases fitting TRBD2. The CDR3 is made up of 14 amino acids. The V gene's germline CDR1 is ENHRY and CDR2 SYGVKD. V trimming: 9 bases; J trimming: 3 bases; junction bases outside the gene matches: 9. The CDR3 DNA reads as TGTGCCATATCTCGACTAGCGATGGAAGAGACCCAGTACTTC. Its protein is CAISRLAMEETQYF.

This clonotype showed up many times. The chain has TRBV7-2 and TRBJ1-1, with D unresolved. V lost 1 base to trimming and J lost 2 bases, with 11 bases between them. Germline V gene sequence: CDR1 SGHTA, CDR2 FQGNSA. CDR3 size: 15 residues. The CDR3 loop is CASSLGSSRNTEAFF. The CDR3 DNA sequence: TGTGCCAGCAGCTTAGGGTCGAGCCGTAACACTGAAGCTTTCTTT.

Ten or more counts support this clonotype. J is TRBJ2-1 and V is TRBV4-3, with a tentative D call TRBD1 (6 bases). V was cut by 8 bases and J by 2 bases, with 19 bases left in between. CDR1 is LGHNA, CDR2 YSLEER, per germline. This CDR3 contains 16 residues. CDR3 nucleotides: TGCGCCAGCGCCGAGGCGTGGGGGCTGACCTACAATGAGCAGTTCTTC. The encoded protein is CASAEAWGLTYNEQFF.

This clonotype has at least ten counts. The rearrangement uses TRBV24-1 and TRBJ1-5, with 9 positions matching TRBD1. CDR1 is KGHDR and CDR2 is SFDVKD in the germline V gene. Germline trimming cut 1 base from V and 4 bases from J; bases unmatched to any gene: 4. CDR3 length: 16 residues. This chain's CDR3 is CATSDFRDRANQPQHF. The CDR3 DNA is TGTGCCACCAGTGATTTTAGGGACAGGGCGAATCAGCCCCAGCATTTT.

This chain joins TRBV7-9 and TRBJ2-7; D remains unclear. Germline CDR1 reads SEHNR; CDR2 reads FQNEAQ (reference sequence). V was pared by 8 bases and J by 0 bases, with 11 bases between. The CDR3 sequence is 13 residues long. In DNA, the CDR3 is TGTGCCAGCGCCGACTGGAACTCCTACGAGCAGTACTTC. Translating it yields CASADWNSYEQYF.

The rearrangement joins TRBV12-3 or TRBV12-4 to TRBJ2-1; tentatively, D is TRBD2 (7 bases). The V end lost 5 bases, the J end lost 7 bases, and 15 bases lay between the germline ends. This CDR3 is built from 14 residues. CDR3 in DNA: TGTGCCAGCAGTGTTTTCAGGGGAGGGAATGAGCAGTTCTTC. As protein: CASSVFRGGNEQFF.

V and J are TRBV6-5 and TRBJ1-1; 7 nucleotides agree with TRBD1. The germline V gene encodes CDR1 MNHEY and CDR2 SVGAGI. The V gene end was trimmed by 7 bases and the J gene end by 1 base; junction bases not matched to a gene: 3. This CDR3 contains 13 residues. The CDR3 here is CASIPGGNTEAFF. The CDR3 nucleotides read TGTGCCAGCATCCCAGGGGGGAACACTGAAGCTTTCTTT.

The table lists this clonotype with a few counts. The CDR3 sequence is CASSERVGHEQFF. The DNA for the CDR3 is TGCGCCAGCAGTGAGCGGGTCGGGCATGAGCAGTTCTTC. The chain links TRBV10-2 to TRBJ2-1, with D unclear. This CDR3 has 13 residues. The germline V and J ends were trimmed by 2 bases and 8 bases, with 10 bases remaining between them. Germline values: CDR1 WSHSY, CDR2 SAAADI.

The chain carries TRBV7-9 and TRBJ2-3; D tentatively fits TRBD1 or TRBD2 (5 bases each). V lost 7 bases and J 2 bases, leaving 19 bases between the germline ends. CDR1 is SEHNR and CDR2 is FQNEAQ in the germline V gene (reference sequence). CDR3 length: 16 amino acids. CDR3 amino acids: CASTPNSGPNTDTQYF. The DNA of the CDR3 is TGTGCCAGCACCCCGAATTCGGGGCCAAACACAGATACGCAGTATTTT.

Here the CDR3 reads CASRIRGKQGDTEAFF. As DNA, the CDR3 is TGTGCCAGCAGGATTAGGGGCAAGCAAGGGGACACTGAAGCTTTCTTT. The chain has TRBV6-2 or TRBV6-3 and TRBJ1-1; D perhaps matches TRBD1 (5 bases). Germline CDR1 and CDR2: MNHEY and SVGEGT. This CDR3 spans 16 amino acids. V was trimmed by 6 bases and J by 3 bases, leaving 20 bases between them.

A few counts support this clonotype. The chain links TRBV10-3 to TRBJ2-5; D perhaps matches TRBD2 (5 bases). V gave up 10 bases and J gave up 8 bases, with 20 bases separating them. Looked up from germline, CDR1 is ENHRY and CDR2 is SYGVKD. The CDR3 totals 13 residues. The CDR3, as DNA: TGTGCCACCATCAGCCCGGGGAGCGGAACCCAGTACTTC. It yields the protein CATISPGSGTQYF.

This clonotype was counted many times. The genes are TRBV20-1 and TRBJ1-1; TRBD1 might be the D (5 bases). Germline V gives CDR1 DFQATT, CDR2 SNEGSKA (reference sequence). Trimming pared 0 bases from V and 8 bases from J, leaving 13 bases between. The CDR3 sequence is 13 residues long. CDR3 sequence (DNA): TGCAGTGCTAGAGACCCGACAGCGGGAGAAGCTTTCTTT. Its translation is CSARDPTAGEAFF.